This T cell receptor beta chain came from a study of blood T cell repertoires in COVID-19. Study context: Collection of acute and convalescent COVID-19 samples took place in the United States, Italy and Spain. PBMCs, B-cell-depleted T cells, or T cells were the source of the cDNA or gDNA that made up the material.

The CDR3 covers 15 residues. Per the germline V gene, CDR1 is LNHDA and CDR2 is SQIVND (reference sequence). V shed 3 bases, J shed 6 bases, and the junction held 7 bases outside the gene matches. Some clones are missing from TCRdb's copy, which holds only in-frame ones; the method was immunoSEQ multiplex PCR. The sample carries 200,000 to 300,000 clones, under 85% recorded once. The receptor was isolated from a human donor in a cohort sampled during active COVID-19. The chain combines TRBV19 with TRBJ2-1; 8 bases are shared with TRBD1. Specimen: peripheral blood. The CDR3 DNA reads TGTGCCAGTAGTATCGGACAGGGACGGATCAATGAGCAGTTCTTC. This gives the protein CASSIGQGRINEQFF.